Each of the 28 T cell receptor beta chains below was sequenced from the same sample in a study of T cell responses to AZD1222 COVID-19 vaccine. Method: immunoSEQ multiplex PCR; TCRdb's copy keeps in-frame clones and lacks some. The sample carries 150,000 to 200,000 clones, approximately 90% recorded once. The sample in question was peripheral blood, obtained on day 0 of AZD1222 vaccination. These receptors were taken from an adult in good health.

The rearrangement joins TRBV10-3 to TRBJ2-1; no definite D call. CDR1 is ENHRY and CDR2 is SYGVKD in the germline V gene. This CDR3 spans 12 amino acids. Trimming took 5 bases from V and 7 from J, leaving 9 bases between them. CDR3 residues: CAISPSGNEQFF. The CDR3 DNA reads TGTGCCATCAGTCCCTCCGGAAATGAGCAGTTCTTC.

The CDR3 nucleotides are TGTGCCAGCTCACCAGGACTAGCCGGGGAGCTGTTTTTT. Translated: CASSPGLAGELFF. This rearrangement joins TRBV18 to TRBJ2-2; 7 nucleotides match TRBD2. The CDR3 runs 13 residues. The trim removed 2 bases at V and 6 bases at J, leaving 0 bases unmatched. CDR1 and CDR2 (germline): KGHSH, LQKENI.

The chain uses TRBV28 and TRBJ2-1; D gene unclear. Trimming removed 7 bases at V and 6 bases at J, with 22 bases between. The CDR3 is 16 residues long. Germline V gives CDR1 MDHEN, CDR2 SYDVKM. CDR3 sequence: CASITPGGRSGNEQFF. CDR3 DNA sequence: TGTGCCAGCATCACGCCCGGCGGCAGATCGGGCAATGAGCAGTTCTTC.

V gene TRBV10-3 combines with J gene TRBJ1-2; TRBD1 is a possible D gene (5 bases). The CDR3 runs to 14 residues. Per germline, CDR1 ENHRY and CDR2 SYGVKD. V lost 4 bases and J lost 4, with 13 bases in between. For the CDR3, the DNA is TGTGCCATCAGTGCGGGGGTCAGCCTCTATGGCTACACCTTC. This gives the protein CAISAGVSLYGYTF.

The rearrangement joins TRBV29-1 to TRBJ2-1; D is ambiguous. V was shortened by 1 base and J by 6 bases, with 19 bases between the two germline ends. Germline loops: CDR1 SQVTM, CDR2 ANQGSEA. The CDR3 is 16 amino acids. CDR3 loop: CSVEAHSFPWSNEQFF. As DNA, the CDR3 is TGCAGCGTTGAAGCCCACTCCTTCCCCTGGTCCAATGAGCAGTTCTTC.

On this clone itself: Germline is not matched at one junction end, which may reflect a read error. This CDR3 is CASSLGVKRETQYF. CDR3 coding DNA: TGTGCTAGCAGCTTAGGGGTAAAGCGGGAGACCCAGTACTTC. The genes are TRBV7-7 and TRBJ2-5; D tentatively reads TRBD1 or TRBD2 (5 bases each). Germline CDR1 reads SSHAT; CDR2 reads FNYEAQ (reference sequence). The CDR3 is 14 amino acids.

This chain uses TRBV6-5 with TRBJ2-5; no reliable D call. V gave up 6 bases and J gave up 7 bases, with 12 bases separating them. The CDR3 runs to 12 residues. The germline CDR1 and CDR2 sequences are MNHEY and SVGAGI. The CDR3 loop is CASRTTTWTQYF. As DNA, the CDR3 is TGTGCCAGCAGGACAACTACATGGACCCAGTACTTC.

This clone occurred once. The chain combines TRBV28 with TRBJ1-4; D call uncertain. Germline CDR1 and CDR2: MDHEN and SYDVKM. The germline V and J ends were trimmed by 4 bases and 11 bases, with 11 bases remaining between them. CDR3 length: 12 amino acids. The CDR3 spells CASSSPREKLFF. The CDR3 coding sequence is TGTGCCAGCAGTTCCCCCCGCGAGAAACTGTTTTTT.

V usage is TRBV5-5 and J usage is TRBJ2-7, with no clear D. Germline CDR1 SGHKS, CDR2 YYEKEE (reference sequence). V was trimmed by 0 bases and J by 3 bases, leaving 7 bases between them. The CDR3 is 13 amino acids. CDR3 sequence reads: CASSLGRNYEQYF. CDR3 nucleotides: TGTGCCAGCAGCTTGGGTAGAAACTACGAGCAGTACTTC.

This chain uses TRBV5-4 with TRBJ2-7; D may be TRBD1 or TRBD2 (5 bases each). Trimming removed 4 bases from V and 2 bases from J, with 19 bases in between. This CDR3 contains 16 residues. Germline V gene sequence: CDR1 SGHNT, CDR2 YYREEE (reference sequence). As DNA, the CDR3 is TGTGCCAGCAGCCTAGGAGCCGGGACGGTTCCCTACGAGCAGTACTTC. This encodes CASSLGAGTVPYEQYF.

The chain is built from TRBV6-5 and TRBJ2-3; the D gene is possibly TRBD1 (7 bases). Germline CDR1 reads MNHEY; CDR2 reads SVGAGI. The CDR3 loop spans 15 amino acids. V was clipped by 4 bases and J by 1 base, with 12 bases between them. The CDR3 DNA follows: TGTGCCAGCAGTTCCCAGGGGGAGGGCACAGATACGCAGTATTTT. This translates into CASSSQGEGTDTQYF.

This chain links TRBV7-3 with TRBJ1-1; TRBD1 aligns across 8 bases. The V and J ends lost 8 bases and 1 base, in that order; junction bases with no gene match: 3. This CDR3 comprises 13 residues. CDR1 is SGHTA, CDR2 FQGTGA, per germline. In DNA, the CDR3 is TGTGCCAGCCAAGGACAGGGGAACACTGAAGCTTTCTTT. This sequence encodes CASQGQGNTEAFF.

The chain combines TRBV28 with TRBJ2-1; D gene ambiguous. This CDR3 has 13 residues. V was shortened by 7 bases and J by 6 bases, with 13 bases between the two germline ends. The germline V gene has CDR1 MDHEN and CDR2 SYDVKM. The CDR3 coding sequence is TGTGCCAGCACACACAGTATGACCAATGAGCAGTTCTTC. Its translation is CASTHSMTNEQFF. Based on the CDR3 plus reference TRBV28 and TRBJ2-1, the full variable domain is DVKVTQSSRYLVKRTGEKVFLECVQDMDHENMFWYRQDPGLGLRLIYFSYDVKMKEKGDIPEGYSVSREKKERFSLILESASTNQTSMYLCASTHSMTNEQFFGPGTRLTVL.

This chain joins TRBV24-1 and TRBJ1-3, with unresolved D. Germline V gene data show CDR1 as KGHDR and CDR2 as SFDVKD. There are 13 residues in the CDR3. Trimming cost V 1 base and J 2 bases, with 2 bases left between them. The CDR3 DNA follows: TGTGCCACCAGTGATTTTGCTGGAAACACCATATATTTT. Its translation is CATSDFAGNTIYF.

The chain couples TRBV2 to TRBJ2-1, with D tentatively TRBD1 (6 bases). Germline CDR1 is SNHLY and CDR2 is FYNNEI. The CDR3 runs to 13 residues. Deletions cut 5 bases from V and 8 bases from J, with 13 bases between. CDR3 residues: CASSLTRGDEQFF. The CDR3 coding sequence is TGTGCCAGCAGTCTTACCAGGGGAGATGAGCAGTTCTTC.

The CDR3 coding sequence is TGTGCCAGCAGTGAATGGGGACTAGCGGGGCGCCACGAGCAGTACTTC. Translation gives CASSEWGLAGRHEQYF. The rearrangement uses TRBV2 and TRBJ2-7, with 13 nucleotides matching TRBD2. Germline V gives CDR1 SNHLY, CDR2 FYNNEI. The CDR3 loop spans 16 amino acids. V shed 2 bases, J shed 5 bases, and the junction held 6 bases outside the gene matches.

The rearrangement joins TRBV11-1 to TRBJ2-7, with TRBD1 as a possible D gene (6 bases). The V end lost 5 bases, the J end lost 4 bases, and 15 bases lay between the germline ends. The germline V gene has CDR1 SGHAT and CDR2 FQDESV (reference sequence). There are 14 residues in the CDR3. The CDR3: CASSPDTQGYEQYF. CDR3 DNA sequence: TGTGCCAGCAGCCCCGACACCCAGGGGTACGAGCAGTACTTC.

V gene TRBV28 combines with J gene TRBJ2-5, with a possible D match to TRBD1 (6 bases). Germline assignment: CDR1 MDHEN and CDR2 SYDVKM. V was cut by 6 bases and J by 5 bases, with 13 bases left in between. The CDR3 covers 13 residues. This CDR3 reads CASRAQGLETQYF. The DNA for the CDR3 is TGTGCCAGCAGGGCACAGGGTTTGGAGACCCAGTACTTC.

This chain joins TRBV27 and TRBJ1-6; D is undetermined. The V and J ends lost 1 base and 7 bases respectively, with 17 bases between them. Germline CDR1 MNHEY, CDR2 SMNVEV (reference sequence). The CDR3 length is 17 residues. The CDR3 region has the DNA TGTGCCAGCAGTTTATTCTCCGGAGGAGTTGTCAATTCACCCCTCCACTTT. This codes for CASSLFSGGVVNSPLHF.

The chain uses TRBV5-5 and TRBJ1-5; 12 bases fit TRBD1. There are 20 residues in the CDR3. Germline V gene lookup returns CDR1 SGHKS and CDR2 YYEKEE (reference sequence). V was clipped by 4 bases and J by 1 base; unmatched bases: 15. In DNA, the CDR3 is TGTGCCAGCAGCCAGACCCCCGGGACAGGGGGCTTGGGGAGCAATCAGCCCCAGCATTTT. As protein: CASSQTPGTGGLGSNQPQHF.

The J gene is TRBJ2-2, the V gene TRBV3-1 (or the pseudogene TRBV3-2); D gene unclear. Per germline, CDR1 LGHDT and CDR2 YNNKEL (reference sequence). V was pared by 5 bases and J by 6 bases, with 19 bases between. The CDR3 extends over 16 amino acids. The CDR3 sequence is CASSYPVPSGPGELFF. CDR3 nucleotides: TGTGCCAGCAGCTACCCGGTTCCCTCGGGTCCCGGGGAGCTGTTTTTT.

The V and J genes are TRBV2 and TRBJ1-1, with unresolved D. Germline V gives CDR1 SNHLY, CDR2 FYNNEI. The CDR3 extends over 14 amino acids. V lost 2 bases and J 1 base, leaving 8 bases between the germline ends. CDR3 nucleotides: TGTGCCAGCAGTGAAAAAGGGTGGAACACTGAAGCTTTCTTT. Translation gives CASSEKGWNTEAFF.

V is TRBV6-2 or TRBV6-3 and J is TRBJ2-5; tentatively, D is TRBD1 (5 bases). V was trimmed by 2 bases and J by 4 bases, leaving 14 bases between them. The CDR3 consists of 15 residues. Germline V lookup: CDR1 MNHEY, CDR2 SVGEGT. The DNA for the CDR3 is TGTGCCAGCAGTTACCGCCAGGGTAAAACAGAGACCCAGTACTTC. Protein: CASSYRQGKTETQYF.

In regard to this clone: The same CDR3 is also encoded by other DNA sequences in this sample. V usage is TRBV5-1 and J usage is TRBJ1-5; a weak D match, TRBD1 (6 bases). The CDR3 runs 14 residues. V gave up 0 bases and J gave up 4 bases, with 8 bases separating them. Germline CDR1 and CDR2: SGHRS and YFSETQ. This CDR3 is CASSLEGGNQPQHF. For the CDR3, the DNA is TGCGCCAGCAGCTTGGAAGGGGGAAATCAGCCCCAGCATTTT.

This chain's CDR3 is CASSHLLPRERETQYF. CDR3 nucleotide sequence: TGTGCCAGCAGCCACCTTCTCCCGCGGGAGAGGGAGACCCAGTACTTC. This chain uses TRBV3-1 (or the pseudogene TRBV3-2) with TRBJ2-5, with 7 nucleotides matching TRBD2. V was clipped by 3 bases and J by 5 bases; unmatched bases: 12. The CDR3 is made up of 16 amino acids. Germline CDR1 LGHDT, CDR2 YNNKEL (reference sequence).

CDR3 in DNA: TGTGCCAGCAGCTTCGGGGACTACTACGAGCAGTACTTC. Protein: CASSFGDYYEQYF. V and J are TRBV11-2 and TRBJ2-7, with 7 nucleotides matching TRBD2. V lost 3 bases, J lost 3 bases, and 2 bases stayed unmatched. Germline V gives CDR1 SGHAT, CDR2 FQNNGV. This CDR3 is 13 amino acids long. Filled out from reference TRBV11-2 and TRBJ2-7, the complete variable domain reads EAGVAQSPRYKIIEKRQSVAFWCNPISGHATLYWYQQILGQGPKLLIQFQNNGVVDDSQLPKDRFSAERLKGVDSTLKIQPAKLEDSAVYLCASSFGDYYEQYFGPGTRLTVT.

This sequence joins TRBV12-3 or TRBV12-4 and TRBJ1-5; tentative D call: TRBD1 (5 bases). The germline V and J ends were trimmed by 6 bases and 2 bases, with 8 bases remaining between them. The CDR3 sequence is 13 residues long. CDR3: CASRGRGNQPQHF. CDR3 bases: TGTGCCAGCAGGGGGCGAGGCAATCAGCCCCAGCATTTT.

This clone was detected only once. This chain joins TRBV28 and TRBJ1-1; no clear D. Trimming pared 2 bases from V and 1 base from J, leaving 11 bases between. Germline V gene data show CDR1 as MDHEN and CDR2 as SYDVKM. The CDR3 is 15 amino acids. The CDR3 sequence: CASSLPLWRNTEAFF. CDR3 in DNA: TGTGCCAGCAGTTTACCGCTGTGGAGGAACACTGAAGCTTTCTTT.